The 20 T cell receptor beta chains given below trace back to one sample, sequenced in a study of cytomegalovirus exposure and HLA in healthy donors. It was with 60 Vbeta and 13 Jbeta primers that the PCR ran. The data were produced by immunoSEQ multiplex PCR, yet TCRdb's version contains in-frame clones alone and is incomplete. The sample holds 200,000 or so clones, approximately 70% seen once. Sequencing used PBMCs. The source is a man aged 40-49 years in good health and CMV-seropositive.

DNA for the CDR3: TGCAGCGCCGCCGGGACAGGGGTCGAGCAGTACTTC. As protein: CSAAGTGVEQYF. The rearrangement uses TRBV29-1 and TRBJ2-7; 10 bases align to TRBD1. Losses at the gene ends were 7 bases for V and 6 bases for J; bases not matched to a gene: 6. CDR1 and CDR2 (germline): SQVTM, ANQGSEA. The CDR3 has 12 amino acids.

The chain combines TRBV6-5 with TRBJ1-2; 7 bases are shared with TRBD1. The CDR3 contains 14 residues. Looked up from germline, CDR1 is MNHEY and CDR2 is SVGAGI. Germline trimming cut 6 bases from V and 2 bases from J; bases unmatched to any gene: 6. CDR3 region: CASRAMDRNYGYTF. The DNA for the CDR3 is TGTGCCAGCAGGGCGATGGACAGGAACTATGGCTACACCTTC.

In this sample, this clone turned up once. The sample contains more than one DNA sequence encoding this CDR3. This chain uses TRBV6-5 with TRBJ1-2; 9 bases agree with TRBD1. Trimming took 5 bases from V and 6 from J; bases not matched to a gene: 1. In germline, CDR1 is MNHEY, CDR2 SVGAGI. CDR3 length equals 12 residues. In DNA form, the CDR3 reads TGTGCCAGCAGTAGGACAGGGGATGGCTACACCTTC. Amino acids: CASSRTGDGYTF.

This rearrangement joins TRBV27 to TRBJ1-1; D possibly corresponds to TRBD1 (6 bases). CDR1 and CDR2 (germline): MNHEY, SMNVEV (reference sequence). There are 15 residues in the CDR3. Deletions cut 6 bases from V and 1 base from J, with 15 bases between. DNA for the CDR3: TGTGCCAGCAGGGGGGGGGCGGCGGGGAACACTGAAGCTTTCTTT. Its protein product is CASRGGAAGNTEAFF.

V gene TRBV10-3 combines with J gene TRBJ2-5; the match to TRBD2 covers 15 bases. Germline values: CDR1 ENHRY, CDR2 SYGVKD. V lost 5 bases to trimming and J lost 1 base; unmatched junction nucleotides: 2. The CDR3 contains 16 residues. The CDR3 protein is CAISMGLAGGQETQYF. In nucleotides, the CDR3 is TGTGCCATCAGTATGGGACTAGCGGGGGGCCAAGAGACCCAGTACTTC.

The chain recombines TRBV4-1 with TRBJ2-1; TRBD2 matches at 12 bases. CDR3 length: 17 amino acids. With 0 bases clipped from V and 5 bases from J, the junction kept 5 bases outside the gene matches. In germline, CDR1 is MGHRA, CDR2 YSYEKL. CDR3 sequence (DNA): TGCGCCAGCAGCCAAGATCTGACTAGCGGGGGCAACAATGAGCAGTTCTTC. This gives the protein CASSQDLTSGGNNEQFF.

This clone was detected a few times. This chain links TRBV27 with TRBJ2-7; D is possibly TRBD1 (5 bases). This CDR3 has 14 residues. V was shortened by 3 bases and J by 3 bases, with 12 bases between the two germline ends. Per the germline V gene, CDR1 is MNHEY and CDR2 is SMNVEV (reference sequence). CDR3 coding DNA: TGTGCCAGCAGTTTCGCCGGCCAGGGCTACGAGCAGTACTTC. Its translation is CASSFAGQGYEQYF.

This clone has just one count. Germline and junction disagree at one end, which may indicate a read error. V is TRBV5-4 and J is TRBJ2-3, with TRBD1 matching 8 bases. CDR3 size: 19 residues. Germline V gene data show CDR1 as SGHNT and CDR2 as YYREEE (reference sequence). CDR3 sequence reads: CASSLTGGPVARLRGRWSF. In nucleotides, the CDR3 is TGTGCCAGCAGCCTTACAGGGGGTCCAGTTGCTCGGCTCCGAGGGAGGTGGTCTTTT.

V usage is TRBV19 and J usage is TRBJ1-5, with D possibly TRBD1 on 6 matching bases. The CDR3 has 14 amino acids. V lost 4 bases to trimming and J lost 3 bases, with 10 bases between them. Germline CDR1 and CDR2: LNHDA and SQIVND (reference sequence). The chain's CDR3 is CASSRAGDNQPQHF. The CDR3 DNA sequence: TGTGCCAGTAGTAGGGCAGGGGACAATCAGCCCCAGCATTTT. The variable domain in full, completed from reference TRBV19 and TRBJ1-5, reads DGGITQSPKYLFRKEGQNVTLSCEQNLNHDAMYWYRQDPGQGLRLIYYSQIVNDFQKGDIAEGYSVSREKKESFPLTVTSAQKNPTAFYLCASSRAGDNQPQHFGDGTRLSIL.

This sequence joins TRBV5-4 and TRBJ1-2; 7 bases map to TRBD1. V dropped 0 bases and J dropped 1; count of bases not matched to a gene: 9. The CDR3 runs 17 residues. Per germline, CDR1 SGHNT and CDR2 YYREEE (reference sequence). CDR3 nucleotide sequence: TGTGCCAGCAGCTTGGCCAACAGGGGAGACCTTAACTATGGCTACACCTTC. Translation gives CASSLANRGDLNYGYTF. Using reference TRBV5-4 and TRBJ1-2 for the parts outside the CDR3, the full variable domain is ETGVTQSPTHLIKTRGQQVTLRCSSQSGHNTVSWYQQALGQGPQFIFQYYREEENGRGNFPPRFSGLQFPNYSSELNVNALELDDSALYLCASSLANRGDLNYGYTFGSGTRLTVV.

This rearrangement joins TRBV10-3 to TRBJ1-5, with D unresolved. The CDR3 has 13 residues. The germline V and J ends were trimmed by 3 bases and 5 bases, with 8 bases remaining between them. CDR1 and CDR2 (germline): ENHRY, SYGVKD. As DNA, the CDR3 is TGTGCCATCAGTGAAACCAGCGATCAGCCCCAGCATTTT. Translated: CAISETSDQPQHF.

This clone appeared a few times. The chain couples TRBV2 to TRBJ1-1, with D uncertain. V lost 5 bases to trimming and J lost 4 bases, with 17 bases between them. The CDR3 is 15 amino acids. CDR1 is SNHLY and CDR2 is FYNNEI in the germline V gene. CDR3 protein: CASSSPHLGSTEAFF. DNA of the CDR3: TGTGCCAGCAGTTCCCCACACCTAGGGAGCACTGAAGCTTTCTTT.

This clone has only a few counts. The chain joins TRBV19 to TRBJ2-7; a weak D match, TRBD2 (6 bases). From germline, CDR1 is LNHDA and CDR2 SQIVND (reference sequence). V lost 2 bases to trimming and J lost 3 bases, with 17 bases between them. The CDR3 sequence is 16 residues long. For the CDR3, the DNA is TGTGCCAGTAGTATATCCCCGCTTGGGGGAGGCTACGAGCAGTACTTC. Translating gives CASSISPLGGGYEQYF.

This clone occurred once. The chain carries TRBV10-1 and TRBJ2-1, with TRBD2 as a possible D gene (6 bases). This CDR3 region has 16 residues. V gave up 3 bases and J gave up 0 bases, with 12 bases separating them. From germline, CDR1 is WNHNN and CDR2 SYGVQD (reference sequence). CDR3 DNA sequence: TGCGCCAGCAGTGACCGGGACGGGAGCTCCTACAATGAGCAGTTCTTC. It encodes CASSDRDGSSYNEQFF.

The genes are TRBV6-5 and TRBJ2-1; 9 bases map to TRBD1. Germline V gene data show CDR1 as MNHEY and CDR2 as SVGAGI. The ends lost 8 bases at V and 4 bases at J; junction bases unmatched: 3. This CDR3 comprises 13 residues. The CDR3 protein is CASGTGSYNEQFF. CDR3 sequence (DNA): TGTGCCAGCGGGACAGGGTCTTACAATGAGCAGTTCTTC.

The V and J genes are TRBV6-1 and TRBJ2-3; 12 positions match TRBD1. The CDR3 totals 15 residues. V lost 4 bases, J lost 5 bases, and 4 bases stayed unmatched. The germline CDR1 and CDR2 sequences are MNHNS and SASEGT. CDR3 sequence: CASSAGQGALDTQYF. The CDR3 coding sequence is TGTGCCAGCAGTGCGGGACAGGGGGCATTAGATACGCAGTATTTT.

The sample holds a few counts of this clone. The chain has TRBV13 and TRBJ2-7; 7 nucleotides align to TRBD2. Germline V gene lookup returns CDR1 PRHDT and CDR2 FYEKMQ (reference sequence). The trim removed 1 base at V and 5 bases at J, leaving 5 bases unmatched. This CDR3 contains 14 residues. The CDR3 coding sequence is TGTGCCAGCAGCTTAGTACTAGCGATGCACGAGCAGTACTTC. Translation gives CASSLVLAMHEQYF. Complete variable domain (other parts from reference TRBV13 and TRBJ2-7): AAGVIQSPRHLIKEKRETATLKCYPIPRHDTVYWYQQGPGQDPQFLISFYEKMQSDKGSIPDRFSAQQFSDYHSELNMSSLELGDSALYFCASSLVLAMHEQYFGPGTRLTVT.

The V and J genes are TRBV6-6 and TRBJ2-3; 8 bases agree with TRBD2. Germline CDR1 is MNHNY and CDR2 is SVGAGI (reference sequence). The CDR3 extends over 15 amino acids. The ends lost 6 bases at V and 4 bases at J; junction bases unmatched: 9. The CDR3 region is CASRPSAGGSDTQYF. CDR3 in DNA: TGTGCCAGCAGACCCTCGGCGGGGGGCTCAGATACGCAGTATTTT.

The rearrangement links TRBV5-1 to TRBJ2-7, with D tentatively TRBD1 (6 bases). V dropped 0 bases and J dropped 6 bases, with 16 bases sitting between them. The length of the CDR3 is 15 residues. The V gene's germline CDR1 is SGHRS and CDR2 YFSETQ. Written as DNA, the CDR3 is TGCGCCAGCAGCTTGGACCCAGGGGCAACCCGCGAGCAGTACTTC. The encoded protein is CASSLDPGATREQYF.

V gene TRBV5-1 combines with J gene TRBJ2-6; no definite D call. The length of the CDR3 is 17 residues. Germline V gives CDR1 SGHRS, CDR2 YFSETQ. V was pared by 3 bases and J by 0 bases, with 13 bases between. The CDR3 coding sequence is TGCGCCAGCAGCTCCCAACCAGGTATCTCTGGGGCCAACGTCCTGACTTTC. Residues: CASSSQPGISGANVLTF. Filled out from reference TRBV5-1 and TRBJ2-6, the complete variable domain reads KAGVTQTPRYLIKTRGQQVTLSCSPISGHRSVSWYQQTPGQGLQFLFEYFSETQRNKGNFPGRFSGRQFSNSRSEMNVSTLELGDSALYLCASSSQPGISGANVLTFGAGSRLTVL.